This entry lists 24 T cell receptor beta chains sequenced from one sample in a study of molecular identifiers for immune sequencing clone quantification. TCRdb re-called the PCR reads with MiXCR, one entry per CDR3 protein. This sample has some 320,000 distinct CDR3 sequences, with about 23% found just once. Specimen: naive CD8+ T cells from blood, with Jurkat cell RNA spiked in. Subset meaning: FACS-sorted CD8+CD4-CCR7+CD45RA+ naive T cells. These receptors were collected from a human donor in good health. Some libraries in this study had Jurkat cell RNA spiked in.

This clonotype was counted between two and nine times. This chain joins TRBV6-2 or TRBV6-3 and TRBJ1-1, with a tentative D call TRBD1 (5 bases). CDR1 MNHEY and CDR2 SVGEGT come from the germline V gene. V dropped 4 bases and J dropped 0 bases, with 9 bases sitting between them. The CDR3 is made up of 14 amino acids. Written as DNA, the CDR3 is TGTGCCAGCAGTTGGACATATATGAACACTGAAGCTTTCTTT. Its translation: CASSWTYMNTEAFF.

On this clonotype: It may be a read error: a sequence one base away is much more abundant. This sequence joins TRBV9 and TRBJ2-3, with 8 bases fitting TRBD2. There are 15 residues in the CDR3. Trimming removed 7 bases from V and 1 base from J; junction bases left unmatched: 8. Germline V gene lookup returns CDR1 SGDLS and CDR2 YYNGEE. CDR3 nucleotides: TGTGCCAGCGGCCCAATCGGGGGGGGCACAGATACGCAGTATTTT. Translation gives CASGPIGGGTDTQYF.

This clonotype has more than one count but fewer than ten. The V call is TRBV11-2, the J call TRBJ2-7; 8 bases line up with TRBD1. Germline CDR1 SGHAT, CDR2 FQNNGV. The trim removed 4 bases at V and 6 bases at J, leaving 8 bases unmatched. The CDR3 sequence is 14 residues long. The CDR3 region is CASSYDRGDAEQYF. CDR3 DNA: TGTGCCAGCAGCTACGACAGGGGTGATGCCGAGCAGTACTTC.

About this clonotype: A much bigger clone sits one base away, suggesting this may be a read error. The V and J genes are TRBV5-1 and TRBJ2-1, with D perhaps matching TRBD2 (6 bases). The ends were cut back, 10 bases at V and 8 bases at J, with 22 bases in the middle. CDR3 length equals 14 residues. Germline CDR1 SGHRS, CDR2 YFSETQ. CDR3 DNA: TGCGCCCCCAGCTTGCGCGGTAGGGACTATGAGCAGTTCTTC. Encoded protein: CAPSLRGRDYEQFF.

Note on this clonotype: This could be a read error, since a much larger clone is one nucleotide away. This rearrangement joins TRBV4-1 to TRBJ2-7, with 9 positions matching TRBD1. Germline loops: CDR1 MGHRA, CDR2 YSYEKL. Trimming at V came to 2 bases and at J to 5 bases, leaving 13 bases not matched to a gene. This CDR3 spans 17 amino acids. The CDR3 reads CASSQLFADRGGHEQYF. The CDR3 nucleotides read TGCGCCAGCAGCCAACTATTCGCGGACAGGGGCGGACACGAGCAGTACTTC.

This clonotype occurred a few times. This chain joins TRBV7-9 and TRBJ1-1, with unresolved D. Between the trimmed V and J ends, which lost 7 bases and 4 bases, there was a span of 13 bases. The germline V gene encodes CDR1 SEHNR and CDR2 FQNEAQ (reference sequence). There are 13 residues in the CDR3. CDR3 residues: CASTFGGGTEAFF. CDR3 nucleotide sequence: TGTGCCAGCACGTTCGGAGGAGGCACTGAAGCTTTCTTT.

This clonotype has more than one count but fewer than ten. The V call is TRBV28, the J call TRBJ1-6; no firm D call. Trimming removed 3 bases from V and 6 bases from J, with 9 bases in between. The CDR3 runs 14 residues. Germline lookup yields CDR1 MDHEN and CDR2 SYDVKM. CDR3 sequence: CASSFASSNSPLHF. In nucleotides, the CDR3 is TGTGCCAGCAGTTTTGCGAGCTCTAATTCACCCCTCCACTTT.

This clonotype was seen at least ten times. The genes are TRBV20-1 and TRBJ2-3; D may be TRBD2 (6 bases). The CDR3 sequence is 15 residues long. V lost 0 bases and J 5 bases, leaving 15 bases between the germline ends. Per germline, CDR1 DFQATT and CDR2 SNEGSKA (reference sequence). CDR3 amino acids: CSAREPLALEDTQYF. CDR3 nucleotides: TGCAGTGCTAGAGAGCCGCTAGCGTTGGAAGATACGCAGTATTTT.

Comment on this clonotype: A much larger clone lies one base from this, so it may be a read error. CDR3 sequence: CTPRASPSGDTQYF. In DNA form, the CDR3 reads TGCACCCCTCGGGCTAGCCCGAGCGGAGATACGCAGTATTTT. The rearrangement uses TRBV20-1 and TRBJ2-3; tentative D call: TRBD2 (5 bases). The germline V gene encodes CDR1 DFQATT and CDR2 SNEGSKA (reference sequence). There are 14 residues in the CDR3.

This clonotype came up a few times. This sequence joins TRBV29-1 and TRBJ2-3; TRBD2 is a possible D gene (5 bases). CDR1 is SQVTM and CDR2 is ANQGSEA in the germline V gene. This CDR3 is 13 amino acids long. Trimming left V 2 bases short and J 5 bases short, with 11 bases between. Here the CDR3 DNA reads TGCAGCGTTGAAAGCCCGGCGGGAGATACGCAGTATTTT. Translation: CSVESPAGDTQYF.

This clonotype was picked up many times. This chain uses TRBV4-3 with TRBJ2-7, with D possibly being TRBD1 or TRBD2 (5 bases each). This CDR3 spans 15 amino acids. Germline CDR1 is LGHNA and CDR2 is YSLEER. V gave up 0 bases and J gave up 5 bases, with 14 bases separating them. The CDR3 DNA reads TGCGCCAGCAGCCAAGATCGGGGCCGGAGAGACGAGCAGTACTTC. The encoded protein is CASSQDRGRRDEQYF.

This clonotype has a single count. In this CDR3 the conserved last residue, phenylalanine or tryptophan, is missing, so a read error is likely. The genes are TRBV12-3 or TRBV12-4 and TRBJ2-7; maybe TRBD2 (6 bases). V shed 5 bases and J shed 1 base, with 12 bases lying between them. The CDR3 loop spans 14 amino acids. The CDR3 coding sequence is TGTGCCAGCAGTCTAGGGACTGCTTCCTACGAGCAGTACTCC. Translating it yields CASSLGTASYEQYS.

This clonotype was detected many times. CDR3 region: CASSQTSYGANVLTF. Written as DNA, the CDR3 is TGTGCCAGCAGCCAAACGAGTTATGGGGCCAACGTCCTGACTTTC. The rearrangement links TRBV14 to TRBJ2-6; D remains ambiguous. The CDR3 consists of 15 residues. V was pared by 2 bases and J by 3 bases, with 8 bases between. CDR1 and CDR2 from the germline V gene are SGHDN and FVKESK.

This clonotype was counted ten times or more. The chain links TRBV5-1 to TRBJ2-7; TRBD2 matches at 7 bases. This CDR3 spans 15 amino acids. V dropped 4 bases and J dropped 2; count of bases not matched to a gene: 9. Looked up from germline, CDR1 is SGHRS and CDR2 is YFSETQ. The CDR3 DNA reads TGCGCCAGCAGCCCCCGGGGGGAGCTTCCCTACGAGCAGTACTTC. Its protein is CASSPRGELPYEQYF.

V usage is TRBV7-7 and J usage is TRBJ2-2, with TRBD2 as a possible D gene (6 bases). This CDR3 spans 14 amino acids. Per germline, CDR1 SSHAT and CDR2 FNYEAQ (reference sequence). Trimming stripped 4 bases from V and 3 bases from J, with 9 bases between. CDR3 coding DNA: TGTGCCAGCAGCTGGGGGGAGGACACCGGGGAGCTGTTTTTT. This codes for CASSWGEDTGELFF.

The V and J genes are TRBV6-1 and TRBJ2-3, with TRBD2 matching over 10 bases. Germline CDR1 and CDR2: MNHNS and SASEGT. Trimming removed 4 bases from V and 2 bases from J; junction bases left unmatched: 15. The length of the CDR3 is 19 residues. Here the CDR3 DNA reads TGTGCCAGCAGTGCGACGATAAACATAGCGGGGGGCCTCACAGATACGCAGTATTTT. Translating it yields CASSATINIAGGLTDTQYF.

V gene TRBV19 combines with J gene TRBJ2-5, with 8 bases aligning to TRBD1. The V gene's germline CDR1 is LNHDA and CDR2 SQIVND (reference sequence). Trimming took 3 bases from V and 1 from J; bases not matched to a gene: 4. The CDR3 consists of 15 residues. The CDR3 spells CASSIIGTGQETQYF. In DNA, the CDR3 is TGTGCCAGTAGTATTATCGGGACAGGCCAAGAGACCCAGTACTTC.

The chain is built from TRBV9 and TRBJ1-1; D is unresolved. V was trimmed by 2 bases and J by 6 bases, leaving 11 bases between them. Germline-derived CDR1 and CDR2 are SGDLS and YYNGEE. The CDR3 is 13 residues long. The CDR3 coding sequence is TGTGCCAGCAGCGTGGGCGTCGGCGCTGAAGCTTTCTTT. Translated: CASSVGVGAEAFF.

This clonotype was recorded a few times. Germline and junction disagree at one end, which may indicate a read error. V is TRBV4-3 and J is TRBJ2-6; a possible D gene is TRBD1 (6 bases). The CDR3 contains 16 residues. Germline CDR1 and CDR2: LGHNA and YSLEER. The CDR3 DNA reads TGCGCCAGCAGCCCGACAGGCTTGACTGGGGCCCACGTCCTGACTTTC. Translated: CASSPTGLTGAHVLTF.

As to this clonotype: A much larger clone lies a single base off, so this may be a read error. The V call is TRBV5-1, the J call TRBJ2-7; D tentatively fits TRBD1 or TRBD2 (5 bases each). V was clipped by 4 bases and J by 3 bases, with 14 bases between them. Germline loops: CDR1 SGHRS, CDR2 YFSETQ. The CDR3 is 14 residues long. CDR3 bases: TGCGCCAGCAGCCTGACGGGGCAGGACTACGAGCAGTACTTC. Encoded protein: CASSLTGQDYEQYF.

As to this clonotype: This may be a read error, as it is one base from a much larger clone. The chain is built from TRBV6-2 or TRBV6-3 and TRBJ2-4; D is unclear. The CDR3 consists of 12 residues. V lost 11 bases, J lost 0 bases, and 8 bases lay in between. Germline V gives CDR1 MNHEY, CDR2 SVGEGT. CDR3: CARMGAKNIQYF. In nucleotides, the CDR3 is TGTGCCCGCATGGGAGCCAAAAACATTCAGTACTTC.

This clonotype was found a few times. CDR3 sequence: CASSLEGATEAFF. CDR3 DNA sequence: TGTGCCAGCAGCTTAGAGGGGGCCACTGAAGCTTTCTTT. The chain uses TRBV7-9 and TRBJ1-1; 7 bases match TRBD1. Germline loops: CDR1 SEHNR, CDR2 FQNEAQ (reference sequence). CDR3 size: 13 residues. V gave up 1 base and J gave up 4 bases; unmatched junction bases: 0.

The chain carries TRBV4-2 and TRBJ2-5, with D perhaps given as TRBD1 or TRBD2 (5 bases each). The germline gives CDR1 LGHNA, CDR2 YNFKEQ. The CDR3 runs to 14 residues. Trimming removed 5 bases from V and 5 bases from J, with 15 bases in between. CDR3 nucleotide sequence: TGTGCCAGCAGCACCCAGGGAGCCCCCGAGACCCAGTACTTC. It is translated as CASSTQGAPETQYF.

The genes are TRBV20-1 and TRBJ2-7; D assignment may be TRBD1 or TRBD2 (6 bases each). The CDR3 is 15 residues long. The germline V and J ends were trimmed by 1 base and 0 bases, with 13 bases remaining between them. CDR1 DFQATT and CDR2 SNEGSKA come from the germline V gene (reference sequence). For the CDR3, the DNA is TGCAGTGCTAGAGGTCTGGGGGGCCCCTCCTACGAGCAGTACTTC. Translation gives CSARGLGGPSYEQYF.